Detailed here is one TCR beta chain. What it recognizes is unknown. Extracted RNA was reverse transcribed, and the resulting cDNA served as sequencing template. Libraries were prepared by immunoSEQ multiplex PCR; TCRdb keeps only in-frame clonotypes and omits some of them. The sample yields fewer than 110,000 clones, about nine tenths seen once. Treatment described: oral pan-JAK inhibitor, 5-10 mg twice daily. This sample was included in a study of CD8+ T cells in alopecia areata. Study in general: Treated patients were dosed with oral tofacitinib, taking 5 to 10 mg twice daily. Tofacitinib ran for 6 to 18 months before 6 months off drug. Findings and caveats of the study: Scalp clonality decreased significantly with tofacitinib, and so did expanded CD8+ clones among the top 100. Persistence of many expanded lesional clones was seen in scalp and blood during tofacitinib.

The CDR3 runs 19 residues. Trimming left V 10 bases short and J 3 bases short, with 33 bases between. CDR1 and CDR2 from the germline V gene are LNHDA and SQIVND (reference sequence). V is TRBV19 and J is TRBJ1-1, with D unclear. The sequence came from a human donor with alopecia areata. Sequencing used CD8+ T cells sorted from blood, obtained between weeks 30 and 35, from a patient treated with tofacitinib. This CDR3 is CATMLTAENIWREHTEAFF. As DNA, the CDR3 is TGTGCCACCATGCTCACGGCCGAAAATATTTGGCGGGAGCACACTGAAGCTTTCTTT.